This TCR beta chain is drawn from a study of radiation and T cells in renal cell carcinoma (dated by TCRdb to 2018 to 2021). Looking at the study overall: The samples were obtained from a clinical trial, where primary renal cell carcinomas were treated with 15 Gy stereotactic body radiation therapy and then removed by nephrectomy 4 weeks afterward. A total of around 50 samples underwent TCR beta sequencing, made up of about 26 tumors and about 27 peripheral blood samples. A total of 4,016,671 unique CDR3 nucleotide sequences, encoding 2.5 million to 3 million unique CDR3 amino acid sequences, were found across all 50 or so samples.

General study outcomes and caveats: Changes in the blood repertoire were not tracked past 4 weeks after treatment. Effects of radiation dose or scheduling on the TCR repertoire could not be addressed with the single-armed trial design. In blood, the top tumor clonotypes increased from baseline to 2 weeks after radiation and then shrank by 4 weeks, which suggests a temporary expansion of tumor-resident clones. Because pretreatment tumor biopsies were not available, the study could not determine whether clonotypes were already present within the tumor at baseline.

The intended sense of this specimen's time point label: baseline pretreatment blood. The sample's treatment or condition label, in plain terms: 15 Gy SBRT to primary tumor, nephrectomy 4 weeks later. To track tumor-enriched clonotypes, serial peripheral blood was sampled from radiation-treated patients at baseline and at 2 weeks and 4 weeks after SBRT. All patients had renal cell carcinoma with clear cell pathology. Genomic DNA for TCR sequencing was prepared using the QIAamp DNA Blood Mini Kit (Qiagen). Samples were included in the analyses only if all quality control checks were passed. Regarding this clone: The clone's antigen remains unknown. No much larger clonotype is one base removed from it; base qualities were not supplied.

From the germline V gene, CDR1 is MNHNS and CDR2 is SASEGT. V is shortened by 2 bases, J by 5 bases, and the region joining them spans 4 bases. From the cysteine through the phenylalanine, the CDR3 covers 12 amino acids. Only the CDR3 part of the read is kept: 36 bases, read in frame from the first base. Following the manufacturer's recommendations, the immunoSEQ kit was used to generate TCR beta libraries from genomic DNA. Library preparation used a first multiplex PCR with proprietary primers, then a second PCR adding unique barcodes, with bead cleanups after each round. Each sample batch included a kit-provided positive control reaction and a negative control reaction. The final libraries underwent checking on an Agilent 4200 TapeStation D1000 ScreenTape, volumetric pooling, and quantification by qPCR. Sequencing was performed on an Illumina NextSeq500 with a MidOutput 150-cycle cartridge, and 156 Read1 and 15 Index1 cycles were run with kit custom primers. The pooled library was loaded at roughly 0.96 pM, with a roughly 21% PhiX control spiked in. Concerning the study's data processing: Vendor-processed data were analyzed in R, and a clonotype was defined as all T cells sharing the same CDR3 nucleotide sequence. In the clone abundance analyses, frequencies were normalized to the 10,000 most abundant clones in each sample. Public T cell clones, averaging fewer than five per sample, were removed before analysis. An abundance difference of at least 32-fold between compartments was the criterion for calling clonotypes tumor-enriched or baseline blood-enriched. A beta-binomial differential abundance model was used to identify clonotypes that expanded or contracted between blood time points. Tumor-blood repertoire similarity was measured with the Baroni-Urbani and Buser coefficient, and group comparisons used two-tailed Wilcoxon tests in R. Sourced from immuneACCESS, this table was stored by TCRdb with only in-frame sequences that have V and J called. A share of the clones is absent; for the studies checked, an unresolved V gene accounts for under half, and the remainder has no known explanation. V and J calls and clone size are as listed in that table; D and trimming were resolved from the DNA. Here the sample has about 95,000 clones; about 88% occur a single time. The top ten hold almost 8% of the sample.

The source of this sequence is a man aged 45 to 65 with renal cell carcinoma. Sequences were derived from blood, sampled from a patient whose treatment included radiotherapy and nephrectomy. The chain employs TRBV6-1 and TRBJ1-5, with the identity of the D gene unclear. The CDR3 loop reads CASSERYQPQHF. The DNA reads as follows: TGTGCCAGCAGTGAAAGATATCAGCCCCAGCATTTT.